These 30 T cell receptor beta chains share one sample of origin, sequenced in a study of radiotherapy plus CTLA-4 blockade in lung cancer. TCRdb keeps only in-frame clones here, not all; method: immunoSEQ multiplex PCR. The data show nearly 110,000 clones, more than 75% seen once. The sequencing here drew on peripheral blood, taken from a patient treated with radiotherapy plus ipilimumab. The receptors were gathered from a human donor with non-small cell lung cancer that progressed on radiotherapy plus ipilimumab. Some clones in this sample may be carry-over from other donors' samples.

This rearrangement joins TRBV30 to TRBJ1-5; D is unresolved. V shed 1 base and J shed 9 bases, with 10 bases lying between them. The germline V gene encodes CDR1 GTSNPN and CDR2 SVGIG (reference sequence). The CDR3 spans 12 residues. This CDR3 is CAWSAGIGPQHF. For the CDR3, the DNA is TGTGCCTGGAGTGCCGGGATCGGGCCCCAGCATTTT.

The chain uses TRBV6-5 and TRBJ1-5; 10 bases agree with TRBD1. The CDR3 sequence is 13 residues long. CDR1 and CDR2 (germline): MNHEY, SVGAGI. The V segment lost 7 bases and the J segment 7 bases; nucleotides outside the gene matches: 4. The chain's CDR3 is CASTGQGYQPQHF. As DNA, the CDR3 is TGTGCCAGCACGGGACAGGGGTACCAGCCCCAGCATTTT.

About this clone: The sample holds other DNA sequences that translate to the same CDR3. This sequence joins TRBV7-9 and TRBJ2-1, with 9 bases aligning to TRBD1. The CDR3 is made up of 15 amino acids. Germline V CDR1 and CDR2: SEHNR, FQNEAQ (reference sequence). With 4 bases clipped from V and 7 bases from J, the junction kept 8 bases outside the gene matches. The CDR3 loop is CASSSRQGGENEQFF. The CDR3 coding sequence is TGTGCCAGCAGCTCCAGACAGGGGGGTGAAAATGAGCAGTTCTTC.

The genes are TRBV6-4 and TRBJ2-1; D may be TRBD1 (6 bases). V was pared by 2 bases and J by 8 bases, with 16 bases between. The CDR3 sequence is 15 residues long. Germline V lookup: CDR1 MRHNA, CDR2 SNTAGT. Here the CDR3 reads CASSDTKGGSDEQFF. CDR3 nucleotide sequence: TGTGCCAGCAGTGACACGAAAGGGGGTTCCGATGAGCAGTTCTTC.

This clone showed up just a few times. The CDR3: CAIRDRVEAYEQYF. CDR3 nucleotides: TGTGCCATCAGGGACAGGGTTGAGGCCTACGAGCAGTACTTC. The chain recombines TRBV10-3 with TRBJ2-7; 8 bases line up with TRBD1. CDR1 is ENHRY and CDR2 is SYGVKD in the germline V gene. The CDR3 has 14 amino acids. After removal of 6 bases from V and 2 bases from J, the junction contained 6 bases not matched to a gene.

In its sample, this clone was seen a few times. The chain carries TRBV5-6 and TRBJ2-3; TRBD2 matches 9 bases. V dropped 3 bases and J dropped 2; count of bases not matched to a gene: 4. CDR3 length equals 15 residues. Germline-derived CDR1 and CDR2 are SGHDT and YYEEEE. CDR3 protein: CASSSTSGSTDTQYF. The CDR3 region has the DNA TGTGCCAGCAGCTCGACTAGCGGATCCACAGATACGCAGTATTTT.

Written as DNA, the CDR3 is TGCGCCAGCAGCTTGGCCCCCGACACCTTGAACACTGAAGCTTTCTTT. It codes for CASSLAPDTLNTEAFF. The V and J genes are TRBV5-1 and TRBJ1-1; the D is unclear. Germline CDR1 and CDR2: SGHRS and YFSETQ. The CDR3 totals 16 residues. The V gene lost 0 bases and the J gene lost 0 bases, with 12 bases spanning the gap.

The CDR3 is CASSQVSGGGYNEQFF. Here the CDR3 DNA reads TGCGCCAGCAGCCAAGTATCAGGGGGAGGGTACAATGAGCAGTTCTTC. V and J are TRBV4-1 and TRBJ2-1, with D possibly being TRBD1 or TRBD2 (7 bases each). CDR3 size: 16 residues. Trimming pared 1 base from V and 4 bases from J, leaving 14 bases between. Germline V gene sequence: CDR1 MGHRA, CDR2 YSYEKL.

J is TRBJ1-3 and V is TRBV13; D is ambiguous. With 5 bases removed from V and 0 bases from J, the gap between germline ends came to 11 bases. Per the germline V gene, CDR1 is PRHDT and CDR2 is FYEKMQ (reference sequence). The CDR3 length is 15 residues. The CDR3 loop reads CASSHVTYSGNTIYF. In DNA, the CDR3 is TGTGCCAGCAGCCACGTCACATACTCTGGAAACACCATATATTTT.

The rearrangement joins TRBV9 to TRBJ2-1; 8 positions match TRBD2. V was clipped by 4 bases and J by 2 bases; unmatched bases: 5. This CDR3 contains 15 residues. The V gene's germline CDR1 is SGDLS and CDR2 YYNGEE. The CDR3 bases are TGTGCCAGCAGCACCGGACTAGCTCCCTACAATGAGCAGTTCTTC. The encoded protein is CASSTGLAPYNEQFF.

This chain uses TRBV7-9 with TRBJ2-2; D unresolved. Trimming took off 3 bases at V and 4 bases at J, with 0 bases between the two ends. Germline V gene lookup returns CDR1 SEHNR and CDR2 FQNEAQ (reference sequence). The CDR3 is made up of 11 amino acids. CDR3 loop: CASSFTGELFF. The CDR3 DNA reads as TGTGCCAGCAGCTTCACCGGGGAGCTGTTTTTT.

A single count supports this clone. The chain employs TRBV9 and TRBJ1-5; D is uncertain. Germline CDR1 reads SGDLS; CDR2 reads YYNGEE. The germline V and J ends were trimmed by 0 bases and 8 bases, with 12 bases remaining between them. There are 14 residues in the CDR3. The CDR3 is CASSVGAVIEPQHF. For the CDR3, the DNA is TGTGCCAGCAGCGTAGGGGCGGTTATCGAGCCCCAGCATTTT.

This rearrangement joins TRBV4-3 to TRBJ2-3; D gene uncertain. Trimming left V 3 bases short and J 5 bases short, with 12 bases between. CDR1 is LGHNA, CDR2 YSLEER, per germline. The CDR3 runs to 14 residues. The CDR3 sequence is CASSQQQLGDTQYF. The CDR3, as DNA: TGCGCCAGCAGCCAGCAACAGCTGGGAGATACGCAGTATTTT.

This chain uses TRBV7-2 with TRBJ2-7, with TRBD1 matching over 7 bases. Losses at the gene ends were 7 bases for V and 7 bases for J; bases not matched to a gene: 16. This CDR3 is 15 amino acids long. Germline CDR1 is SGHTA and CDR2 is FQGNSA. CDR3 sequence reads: CASTPQGLRGGEQYF. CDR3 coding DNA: TGTGCCAGCACTCCACAGGGGTTACGTGGCGGGGAGCAGTACTTC.

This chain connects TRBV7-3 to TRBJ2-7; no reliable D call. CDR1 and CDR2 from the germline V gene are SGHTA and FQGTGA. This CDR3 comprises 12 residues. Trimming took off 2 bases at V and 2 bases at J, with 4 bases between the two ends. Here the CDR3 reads CASSLDTYEQYF. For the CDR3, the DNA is TGTGCCAGCAGCTTAGACACCTACGAGCAGTACTTC.

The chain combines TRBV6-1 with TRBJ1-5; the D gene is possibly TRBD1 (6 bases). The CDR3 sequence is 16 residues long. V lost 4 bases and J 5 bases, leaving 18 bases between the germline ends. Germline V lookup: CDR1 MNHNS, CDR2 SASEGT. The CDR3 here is CASSGRGRGGDQPQHF. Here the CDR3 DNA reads TGTGCCAGCAGTGGGAGGGGCAGGGGAGGAGATCAGCCCCAGCATTTT.

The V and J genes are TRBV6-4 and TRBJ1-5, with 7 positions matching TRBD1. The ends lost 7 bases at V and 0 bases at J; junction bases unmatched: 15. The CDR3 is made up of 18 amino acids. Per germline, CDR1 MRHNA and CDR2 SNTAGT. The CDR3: CASKKGQLETYSNQPQHF. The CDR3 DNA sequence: TGTGCCAGCAAAAAGGGACAGCTGGAAACCTATAGCAATCAGCCCCAGCATTTT.

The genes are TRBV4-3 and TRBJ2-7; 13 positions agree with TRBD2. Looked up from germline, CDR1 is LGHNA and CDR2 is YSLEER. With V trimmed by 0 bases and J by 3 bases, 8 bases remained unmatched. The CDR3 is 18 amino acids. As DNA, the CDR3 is TGCGCCAGCAGCCAAGAAGGCCCCGGGACTAGCGGGGTCTACGAGCAGTACTTC. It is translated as CASSQEGPGTSGVYEQYF.

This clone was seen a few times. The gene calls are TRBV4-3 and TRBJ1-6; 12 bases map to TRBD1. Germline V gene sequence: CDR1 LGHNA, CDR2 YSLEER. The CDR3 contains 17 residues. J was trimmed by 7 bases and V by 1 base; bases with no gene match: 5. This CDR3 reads CASSQALGQGANSPLHF. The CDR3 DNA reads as TGCGCCAGCAGCCAAGCCCTGGGACAGGGGGCGAATTCACCCCTCCACTTT.

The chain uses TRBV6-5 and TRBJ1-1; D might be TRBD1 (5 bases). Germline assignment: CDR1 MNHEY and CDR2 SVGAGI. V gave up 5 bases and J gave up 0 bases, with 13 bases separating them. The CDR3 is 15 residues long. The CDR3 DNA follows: TGTGCCAGCAGTCCAGGGCCTTTCATGAACACTGAAGCTTTCTTT. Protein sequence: CASSPGPFMNTEAFF.

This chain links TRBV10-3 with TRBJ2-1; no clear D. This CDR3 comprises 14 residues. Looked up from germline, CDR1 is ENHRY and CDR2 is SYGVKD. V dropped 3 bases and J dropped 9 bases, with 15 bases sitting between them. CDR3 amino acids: CAISDGDRSSEQFF. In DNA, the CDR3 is TGTGCCATCAGTGATGGGGATAGATCGAGTGAGCAGTTCTTC.

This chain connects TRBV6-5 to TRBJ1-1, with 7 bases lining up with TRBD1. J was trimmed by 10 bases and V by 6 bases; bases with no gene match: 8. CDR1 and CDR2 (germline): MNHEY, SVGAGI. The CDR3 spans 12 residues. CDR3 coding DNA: TGTGCCAGCAGGGACAGGTTACGGGCAGCTTTCTTT. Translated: CASRDRLRAAFF.

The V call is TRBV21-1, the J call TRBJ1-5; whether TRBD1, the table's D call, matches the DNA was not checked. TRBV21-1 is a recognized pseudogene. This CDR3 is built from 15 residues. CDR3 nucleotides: TGTGCCAGCCGCCCTGGGACAGATTTAAATCAGCCCCAGCATTTT. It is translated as CASRPGTDLNQPQHF.

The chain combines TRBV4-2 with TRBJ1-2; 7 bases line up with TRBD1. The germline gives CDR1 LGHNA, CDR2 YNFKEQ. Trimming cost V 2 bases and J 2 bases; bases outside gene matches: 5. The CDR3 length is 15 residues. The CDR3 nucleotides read TGTGCCAGCAGCCAAAAGACAGGGCAAAACTATGGCTACACCTTC. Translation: CASSQKTGQNYGYTF.

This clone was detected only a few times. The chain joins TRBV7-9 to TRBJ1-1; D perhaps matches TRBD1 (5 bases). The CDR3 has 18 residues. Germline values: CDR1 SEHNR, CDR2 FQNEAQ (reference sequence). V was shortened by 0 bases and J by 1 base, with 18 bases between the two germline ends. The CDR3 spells CASSLAKYSAGSNTEAFF. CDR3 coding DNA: TGTGCCAGCAGCTTAGCGAAGTATTCGGCAGGGTCGAACACTGAAGCTTTCTTT. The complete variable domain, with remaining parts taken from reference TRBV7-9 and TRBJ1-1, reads DTGVSQNPRHKITKRGQNVTFRCDPISEHNRLYWYRQTLGQGPEFLTYFQNEAQLEKSRLLSDRFSAERPKGSFSTLEIQRTEQGDSAMYLCASSLAKYSAGSNTEAFFGQGTRLTVV.

The CDR3 bases are TGTGCCAGCAGCAGAGGACCGGGACAGGGGAACGTATACGAGCAGTACTTC. Its protein product is CASSRGPGQGNVYEQYF. The chain combines TRBV5-4 with TRBJ2-7, with 10 bases matching TRBD1. CDR1 and CDR2 from the germline V gene are SGHNT and YYREEE (reference sequence). With V trimmed by 4 bases and J by 4 bases, 14 bases remained unmatched. The CDR3 extends over 17 amino acids. Drawing the rest from reference TRBV5-4 and TRBJ2-7, the complete variable domain is ETGVTQSPTHLIKTRGQQVTLRCSSQSGHNTVSWYQQALGQGPQFIFQYYREEENGRGNFPPRFSGLQFPNYSSELNVNALELDDSALYLCASSRGPGQGNVYEQYFGPGTRLTVT.

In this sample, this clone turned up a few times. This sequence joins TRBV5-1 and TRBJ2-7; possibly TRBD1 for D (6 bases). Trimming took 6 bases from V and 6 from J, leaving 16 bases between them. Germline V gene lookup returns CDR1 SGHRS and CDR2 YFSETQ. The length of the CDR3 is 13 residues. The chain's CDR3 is CASNPQGPGEQYF. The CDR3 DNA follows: TGCGCCAGCAACCCCCAGGGGCCAGGCGAGCAGTACTTC.

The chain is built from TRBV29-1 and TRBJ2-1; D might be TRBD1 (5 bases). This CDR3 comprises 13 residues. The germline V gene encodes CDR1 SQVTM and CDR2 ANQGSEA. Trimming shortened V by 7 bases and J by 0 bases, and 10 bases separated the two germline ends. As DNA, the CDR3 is TGCAGCGCGGACAAGAGCTCCTACAATGAGCAGTTCTTC. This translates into CSADKSSYNEQFF.

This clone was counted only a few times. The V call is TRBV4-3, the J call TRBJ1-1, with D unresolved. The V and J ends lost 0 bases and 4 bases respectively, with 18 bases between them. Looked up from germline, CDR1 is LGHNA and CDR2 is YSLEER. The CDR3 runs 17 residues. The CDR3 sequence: CASSQDLLGRMGTEAFF. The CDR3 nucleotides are TGCGCCAGCAGCCAAGATTTGTTGGGGAGGATGGGCACTGAAGCTTTCTTT.

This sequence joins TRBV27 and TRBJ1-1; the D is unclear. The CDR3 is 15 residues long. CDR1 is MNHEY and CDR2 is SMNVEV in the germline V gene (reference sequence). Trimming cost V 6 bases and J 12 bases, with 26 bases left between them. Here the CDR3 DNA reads TGTGCCAGCAGACCGGCATTTAGGGTCCCTCCCCAATCTTTCTTT. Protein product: CASRPAFRVPPQSFF.